This T cell receptor (beta chain) was recorded in a study of T cell repertoires in cytomegalovirus infection. Study context: Public TCR beta signatures indicated both CMV infection and matching HLA type.

This clonotype was observed a few times. Antigen unknown. TCRdb itself ran the reads through MiXCR, one entry per CDR3 protein. The sample holds 380,000 or so distinct CDR3 sequences, roughly a third seen once. CDR1 is KGHDR, CDR2 SFDVKD, per germline. This CDR3 is 12 amino acids long. V lost 3 bases, J lost 6 bases, and 8 bases lay in between. Here the sequenced sample was cultured PBMCs, taken from culture after CMV antigen stimulation. This clonotype originated in a human donor in good health (CMV status not recorded). Some clones in this sample may be carry-over from other donors' samples. The chain couples TRBV24-1 to TRBJ2-7; no clear D. The chain's CDR3 is CATSDPGTEQYF. The CDR3 nucleotides are TGTGCCACCAGTGATCCTGGAACCGAGCAGTACTTC.